This entry lists 29 T cell receptor beta chains sequenced from one sample in a study of CXCR3-negative and CXCR3-positive naive CD8 T cells. General study results and limits: The study found more hydrophobic TRB CDR3s in CXCR3-positive naive cells than in CXCR3-negative naive cells.

These TCRs are of unknown antigen specificity. The method, 5' RACE with UMI labels, was used to prepare the TRB cDNA libraries. TCRdb reprocessed the 5' RACE reads; each CDR3 protein has one entry and no DNA is given. The sample has some 150,000 distinct CDR3 sequences, and its top ten clones hold roughly 0.27%. Sequenced material: naive CXCR3+ CD8+ T cells from blood. The subset here: CD45RO-CCR7+CD27+CD95- naive CD8+ T cells expressing CXCR3 (TNR3+). These TCRs come from a human donor in good health. Some clones in this sample may be carry-over from other donors' samples.

V is TRBV6-5 and J is TRBJ2-1; TCRdb's D call, TRBD1, is unchecked because there is no DNA. The germline gives CDR1 MNHEY, CDR2 SVGAGI. The CDR3 has 14 residues. CDR3 residues: CAISNPGNLNEQFF.

The rearrangement links TRBV3-1 to TRBJ2-1; the TCRdb D gene call, TRBD2, has no DNA to confirm it. CDR3 length: 16 amino acids. The V gene's germline CDR1 is LGHDT and CDR2 YNNKEL (reference sequence). CDR3 amino acids: CASSQDASSPYNEQFF.

The chain has TRBV29-1 and TRBJ2-1. Germline-derived CDR1 and CDR2 are SQVTM and ANQGSEA. CDR3 length: 11 amino acids. CDR3 sequence reads: CSVERPNEQFF.

This chain joins TRBV4-1 and TRBJ2-6; TCRdb calls TRBD1, which cannot be checked without DNA. CDR3 length: 16 amino acids. The germline V gene has CDR1 MGHRA and CDR2 YSYEKL. The CDR3 loop reads CASSQDPQAGANVLTF.

The chain joins TRBV15 to TRBJ2-1; as DNA is missing, the TRBD1 call by TCRdb cannot be tested. The CDR3 loop spans 14 amino acids. CDR1 is LNHNV and CDR2 is YYDKDF in the germline V gene (reference sequence). Here the CDR3 reads CATSDRQGSNEQFF.

The chain uses TRBV6-2 or TRBV6-3 and TRBJ1-6. The CDR3 runs to 12 residues. Looked up from germline, CDR1 is MNHEY and CDR2 is SVGEGT. The CDR3 spells CASSYGVPPLHF.

V and J are TRBV7-6 and TRBJ2-2; TCRdb names TRBD1, which stays unverified in the absence of DNA. The CDR3 contains 14 residues. The germline V gene encodes CDR1 SGHVS and CDR2 FNYEAQ. This CDR3 reads CASSQGLATGELFF.

The rearrangement uses TRBV29-1 and TRBJ2-1; TCRdb lists TRBD2, though no DNA is available to test this call. Germline-derived CDR1 and CDR2 are SQVTM and ANQGSEA. This CDR3 spans 14 amino acids. The CDR3 reads CSVVGPNSYNEQFF.

The V gene is TRBV5-1, the J gene TRBJ2-7; the D call of TRBD2 rests on TCRdb alone, since no DNA is present to check it. CDR1 and CDR2 (germline): SGHRS, YFSETQ. The CDR3 has 13 amino acids. CDR3 in amino acids: CASRTSGSYEQYF.

The chain has TRBV7-9 and TRBJ1-1; the D call from TCRdb, TRBD1, cannot be confirmed without DNA. The germline gives CDR1 SEHNR, CDR2 FQNEAQ (reference sequence). The CDR3 extends over 16 amino acids. CDR3 protein: CASSSYRGTGDTEAFF.

This chain connects TRBV20-1 to TRBJ1-5. Germline V CDR1 and CDR2: DFQATT, SNEGSKA (reference sequence). The CDR3 totals 13 residues. This CDR3 is CSASDFSNQPQHF.

The chain is built from TRBV12-3 or TRBV12-4 and TRBJ2-1. The CDR3 runs to 15 residues. The CDR3 reads CASSLAPGLYNEQFF.

The chain uses TRBV7-9 and TRBJ2-7; without DNA, the TCRdb call of TRBD2 cannot be checked. Germline CDR1 reads SEHNR; CDR2 reads FQNEAQ (reference sequence). The CDR3 spans 17 residues. This CDR3 reads CASSPPRSGGGSYEQYF.

This chain uses TRBV5-6 with TRBJ2-7; TCRdb names TRBD1, which stays unverified in the absence of DNA. In germline, CDR1 is SGHDT, CDR2 YYEEEE. The CDR3 has 14 residues. The CDR3 here is CASSSRETPYEQYF.

J is TRBJ1-2 and V is TRBV20-1; TCRdb's D call of TRBD1 is untestable without DNA. Germline values: CDR1 DFQATT, CDR2 SNEGSKA (reference sequence). The CDR3 has 13 amino acids. The CDR3: CSARDRGHHGYTF.

CDR3: CASSIGLAGTGELFF. The genes are TRBV5-1 and TRBJ2-2; there is no DNA to check the TCRdb D call of TRBD2. The length of the CDR3 is 15 residues. Germline loops: CDR1 SGHRS, CDR2 YFSETQ.

The chain combines TRBV29-1 with TRBJ2-6. This CDR3 region has 18 residues. The V gene's germline CDR1 is SQVTM and CDR2 ANQGSEA. CDR3 protein: CSVEDEARAYSGANVLTF.

This chain links TRBV5-1 with TRBJ1-1. CDR1 is SGHRS and CDR2 is YFSETQ in the germline V gene. This CDR3 contains 13 residues. CDR3 amino acids: CASSFLELAEAFF.

This chain uses TRBV4-3 with TRBJ2-5. Germline lookup yields CDR1 LGHNA and CDR2 YSLEER. This CDR3 is 14 amino acids long. CDR3: CASSQSLTMETQYF.

This rearrangement joins TRBV4-1 to TRBJ1-1; as DNA is missing, the TRBD1 call by TCRdb cannot be tested. Germline V gene lookup returns CDR1 MGHRA and CDR2 YSYEKL. This CDR3 has 13 residues. The CDR3 is CASSPVQGTEAFF.

The chain combines TRBV12-3 or TRBV12-4 with TRBJ2-7; TCRdb names TRBD1, which stays unverified in the absence of DNA. The CDR3 runs 14 residues. CDR3 sequence: CASSGGQATYEQYF.

The chain links TRBV7-9 to TRBJ2-3; TCRdb names TRBD1, which stays unverified in the absence of DNA. CDR1 is SEHNR, CDR2 FQNEAQ, per germline (reference sequence). The CDR3 sequence is 14 residues long. CDR3 amino acids: CASSYRLGGDTQYF.

The rearrangement joins TRBV23-1 to TRBJ2-3; TCRdb indicates TRBD2, and absent DNA this call remains unverified. TRBV23-1 is reported as an ORF; its role is uncertain. The CDR3 length is 18 residues. This chain's CDR3 is CASSPQVPQVGALDTQYF.

The gene calls are TRBV6-6 and TRBJ1-1; the TCRdb call, TRBD1, lacks DNA for checking. The CDR3 covers 17 residues. Per germline, CDR1 MNHNY and CDR2 SVGAGI (reference sequence). The CDR3 loop is CASSYSISTGTPPEAFF.

V usage is TRBV7-6 and J usage is TRBJ2-1. Germline CDR1 reads SGHVS; CDR2 reads FNYEAQ. The CDR3 contains 14 residues. CDR3 residues: CASSSRYSVDEQFF.

The V gene is TRBV9, the J gene TRBJ2-5; the TCRdb call, TRBD1, lacks DNA for checking. The length of the CDR3 is 17 residues. From germline, CDR1 is SGDLS and CDR2 YYNGEE. CDR3 residues: CASSPSTGLPFQETQYF.

This sequence joins TRBV7-9 and TRBJ1-1; TCRdb's assignment of TRBD1 cannot be checked, as there is no DNA. The CDR3 loop spans 14 amino acids. CDR1 is SEHNR, CDR2 FQNEAQ, per germline (reference sequence). CDR3 sequence reads: CASSMMTGDTEAFF.

V and J are TRBV6-6 and TRBJ2-7; TCRdb indicates TRBD2, and absent DNA this call remains unverified. Germline values: CDR1 MNHNY, CDR2 SVGAGI (reference sequence). The CDR3 runs to 15 residues. Here the CDR3 reads CASSYSITSGYEQYF.

The rearrangement links TRBV3-1 to TRBJ2-1. CDR3 length: 13 amino acids. CDR1 is LGHDT, CDR2 YNNKEL, per germline (reference sequence). CDR3: CASSPRAAYEQFF.